These 8 T cell receptor beta chains share one sample of origin, sequenced in a study of CD4 T cells in relation to SARS-CoV-2 and coronaviruses (dated by TCRdb to 2020 to 2023). Libraries came from the immunoSEQ multiplex PCR assay. The table was pulled from immuneACCESS by TCRdb, which kept in-frame rearrangements only. Such tables lose some clones; where checked, under half of the loss comes from unresolved V genes, and the rest has no known cause. A total of around 9,700 clones appear in this sample, about 81% of them only once. The top ten clones comprise around 16% of the sample. Which antigens these TCRs recognize remains unknown. CD4+ T cells from unexposed donors were collected before the COVID-19 pandemic (2011-2018). After 10 to 11 days of culture, CD4+ T cells were isolated with the EasySep CD4+ T cell isolation kit. Sample: CD4+ T cells from PBMCs, cultured in vitro. All receptors derive from a human donor in good health.

The V and J genes are TRBV3-1 (or the pseudogene TRBV3-2) and TRBJ1-3; D remains unclear. This CDR3 is 14 amino acids long. Germline CDR1 reads LGHDT; CDR2 reads YNNKEL (reference sequence). The germline V and J ends were trimmed by 3 bases and 4 bases, with 10 bases remaining between them. The CDR3 nucleotides are TGTGCCAGCAGCCAGGGCTTTGTAGGAAACACCATATATTTT. This codes for CASSQGFVGNTIYF.

The rearrangement uses TRBV9 and TRBJ2-3, with 9 bases identical to TRBD2. The V gene end was trimmed by 0 bases and the J gene end by 5 bases; junction bases not matched to a gene: 1. Germline V gene sequence: CDR1 SGDLS, CDR2 YYNGEE. This CDR3 spans 14 amino acids. Written as DNA, the CDR3 is TGTGCCAGCAGCGTAGATAGCGGGGGAGATACGCAGTATTTT. Translated, it gives CASSVDSGGDTQYF.

This chain links TRBV10-3 with TRBJ2-1; 7 bases are shared with TRBD1. Germline V gene sequence: CDR1 ENHRY, CDR2 SYGVKD. V shed 9 bases and J 4 bases; nucleotides not matched to a gene: 6. The CDR3 is 13 residues long. The CDR3 DNA reads TGTGCCATAAGACAGGGCGATTACAATGAGCAGTTCTTC. Amino acid sequence: CAIRQGDYNEQFF.

The sample holds a few counts of this clone. This sequence joins TRBV10-3 and TRBJ2-2, with D unclear. The length of the CDR3 is 14 residues. Deletions cut 4 bases from V and 5 bases from J, with 11 bases between. CDR1 and CDR2 (germline): ENHRY, SYGVKD. The CDR3 protein is CAISVEPETGELFF. The CDR3 nucleotides read TGTGCCATCAGTGTTGAGCCGGAAACCGGGGAGCTGTTTTTT.

Here the CDR3 DNA reads TGTGCCAGCTCACAAACAGGATCCTTTCAGAACGAGCAGTACTTC. Protein sequence: CASSQTGSFQNEQYF. The rearrangement uses TRBV18 and TRBJ2-7, with D possibly being TRBD1 (5 bases). CDR1 and CDR2 (germline): KGHSH, LQKENI. The CDR3 has 15 residues. V lost 4 bases and J 5 bases, leaving 18 bases between the germline ends.

The chain carries TRBV7-2 and TRBJ2-2, with 11 bases matching TRBD2. Trimming cost V 4 bases and J 5 bases; bases outside gene matches: 6. Germline values: CDR1 SGHTA, CDR2 FQGNSA. The CDR3 is 16 amino acids. The DNA of the CDR3 is TGTGCCAGCAGCTCACTAGCGGGAGTACGTACCGGGGAGCTGTTTTTT. Translation: CASSSLAGVRTGELFF.

The chain carries TRBV10-3 and TRBJ1-1, with unresolved D. Germline lookup yields CDR1 ENHRY and CDR2 SYGVKD. Trimming took 0 bases from V and 1 from J, leaving 12 bases between them. There are 16 residues in the CDR3. In DNA form, the CDR3 reads TGTGCCATCAGTGAGTCGAAGGGAAAGGGGAACACTGAAGCTTTCTTT. Protein product: CAISESKGKGNTEAFF.

This clone was seen a handful of times. The chain has TRBV25-1 and TRBJ2-7; 7 bases match TRBD2. This CDR3 region has 11 residues. V lost 8 bases to trimming and J lost 4 bases; unmatched junction nucleotides: 2. The germline CDR1 and CDR2 sequences are MGHDK and SYGVNS. The CDR3 region is CASGGGYEQYF. CDR3 bases: TGTGCCAGCGGGGGGGGTTACGAGCAGTACTTC.